These 24 T cell receptor beta chains were sequenced from one sample in a study of CD8 T cell repertoires and HIV-1 epitope variants. Sequencing was performed with immunoSEQ multiplex PCR; in TCRdb, only in-frame clones are kept and a portion is missing. This sample has a few thousand clones, with about two thirds found just once. No cognate antigen is known for these TCRs. Material for sequencing was cultured CD8+ T cells derived from PBMCs. These receptors originate from a male donor with HIV.

The chain recombines TRBV7-9 with TRBJ1-2; D unclear. Germline values: CDR1 SEHNR, CDR2 FQNEAQ (reference sequence). Trimming removed 1 base at V and 2 bases at J, with 8 bases between. CDR3 length equals 14 residues. The CDR3 region is CASSLGLENYGYTF. CDR3 DNA sequence: TGTGCCAGCAGCTTAGGTCTGGAAAACTATGGCTACACCTTC.

This clone was picked up one time. The J gene is TRBJ2-3, the V gene TRBV4-1; D gene unclear. V was shortened by 0 bases and J by 2 bases, with 6 bases between the two germline ends. The CDR3 covers 14 residues. Germline-derived CDR1 and CDR2 are MGHRA and YSYEKL. The CDR3 protein is CASSQDSNTDTQYF. The CDR3 nucleotides read TGCGCCAGCAGCCAAGATAGCAACACAGATACGCAGTATTTT.

This clone was observed a few times. The rearrangement uses TRBV7-9 and TRBJ2-7; D gene unclear. The CDR3 extends over 11 amino acids. Germline assignment: CDR1 SEHNR and CDR2 FQNEAQ (reference sequence). V was trimmed by 0 bases and J by 6 bases, leaving 3 bases between them. The CDR3: CASSLAPEQYF. DNA of the CDR3: TGTGCCAGCAGCTTAGCGCCCGAGCAGTACTTC.

The chain is built from TRBV30 and TRBJ2-7; D is ambiguous. CDR1 and CDR2 (germline): GTSNPN, SVGIG (reference sequence). Trimming removed 1 base from V and 7 bases from J, with 11 bases in between. The CDR3 sequence is 12 residues long. The CDR3 here is CAWSAPPREQYF. The DNA of the CDR3 is TGTGCCTGGAGTGCACCCCCTAGGGAGCAGTACTTC.

The rearrangement joins TRBV7-9 to TRBJ2-5; D could derive from TRBD1 or TRBD2 (5 bases each). This CDR3 has 16 residues. The germline V and J ends were trimmed by 6 bases and 2 bases, with 19 bases remaining between them. Germline CDR1 reads SEHNR; CDR2 reads FQNEAQ (reference sequence). The CDR3 spells CASSPVPGRRQETQYF. For the CDR3, the DNA is TGTGCCAGCAGTCCTGTCCCGGGACGTAGACAAGAGACCCAGTACTTC.

In its sample, this clone was seen a few times. The chain joins TRBV10-2 to TRBJ2-7; the D call may be TRBD1 or TRBD2 (6 bases each). This CDR3 has 14 residues. Per germline, CDR1 WSHSY and CDR2 SAAADI. V was clipped by 3 bases and J by 4 bases, with 13 bases between them. The DNA of the CDR3 is TGCGCCAGCAGTGAAGGGGGGTTGATTTACGAGCAGTACTTC. Protein product: CASSEGGLIYEQYF.

The chain couples TRBV9 to TRBJ2-1; 11 positions agree with TRBD2. The CDR3 has 20 residues. V dropped 0 bases and J dropped 1; count of bases not matched to a gene: 12. CDR1 SGDLS and CDR2 YYNGEE come from the germline V gene. CDR3 DNA sequence: TGTGCCAGCAGCGTAGTAGGTTGGCTAGCGGGGGGTCTATCCTACAATGAGCAGTTCTTC. This translates into CASSVVGWLAGGLSYNEQFF.

The chain's CDR3 is CASSLGQYLREQYF. CDR3 sequence (DNA): TGTGCCAGCAGCTTGGGACAGTACCTTCGTGAGCAGTACTTC. The chain has TRBV7-6 and TRBJ2-7, with 7 bases lining up with TRBD1. J lost 7 bases, V lost 3 bases, and 9 bases had no gene match. In germline, CDR1 is SGHVS, CDR2 FNYEAQ. The CDR3 sequence is 14 residues long.

The chain uses TRBV23-1 and TRBJ1-2; TRBD1 is a possible D gene (5 bases). TRBV23-1 is given ORF status, its function remaining uncertain. V lost 4 bases to trimming and J lost 4 bases, with 16 bases between them. The CDR3 has 15 residues. The CDR3 spells CASSRPDLGPYGYTF. Here the CDR3 DNA reads TGCGCCAGCAGTCGGCCGGACCTGGGGCCCTATGGCTACACCTTC.

The chain carries TRBV5-4 and TRBJ2-2; TRBD2 matches 11 bases. The CDR3 consists of 19 residues. V lost 0 bases, J lost 3 bases, and 10 bases stayed unmatched. Germline V gene lookup returns CDR1 SGHNT and CDR2 YYREEE (reference sequence). The CDR3 spells CASSLDLGASGGYTGELFF. CDR3 nucleotide sequence: TGTGCCAGCAGCTTGGATCTTGGAGCTAGCGGGGGGTACACCGGGGAGCTGTTTTTT.

This clone has only a few counts. The V call is TRBV7-2, the J call TRBJ2-7, with TRBD1 as a possible D gene (6 bases). This CDR3 contains 15 residues. CDR1 and CDR2 from the germline V gene are SGHTA and FQGNSA. The V and J ends lost 5 bases and 4 bases respectively, with 18 bases between them. For the CDR3, the DNA is TGTGCCAGCAGCACCACTCCGGGACACCTTTACGAGCAGTACTTC. This sequence encodes CASSTTPGHLYEQYF.

The rearrangement links TRBV4-2 to TRBJ2-7; D unclear. The length of the CDR3 is 14 residues. V was cut by 4 bases and J by 3 bases, with 13 bases left in between. Germline V lookup: CDR1 LGHNA, CDR2 YNFKEQ. DNA of the CDR3: TGTGCCAGCAGCCGAGAAAGAGATTACTACGAGCAGTACTTC. It codes for CASSRERDYYEQYF.

This clone showed up just once. The chain links TRBV27 to TRBJ2-7; TRBD1 matches 7 bases. Germline V gene data show CDR1 as MNHEY and CDR2 as SMNVEV (reference sequence). The V and J ends lost 6 bases and 3 bases, in that order; junction bases with no gene match: 5. The CDR3 is made up of 13 amino acids. Here the CDR3 DNA reads TGTGCCAGCAGCCCACAGGGGCACTACGAGCAGTACTTC. It is translated as CASSPQGHYEQYF.

V is TRBV6-4 and J is TRBJ2-2; tentatively, D is TRBD1 (6 bases). V was trimmed by 3 bases and J by 1 base, leaving 9 bases between them. The CDR3 has 15 amino acids. Germline V gene sequence: CDR1 MRHNA, CDR2 SNTAGT. Here the CDR3 reads CASSEAGENTGELFF. CDR3 in DNA: TGTGCCAGCAGTGAAGCAGGGGAGAACACCGGGGAGCTGTTTTTT.

The chain recombines TRBV4-1 with TRBJ1-3; D remains ambiguous. The CDR3 loop spans 16 amino acids. Germline-derived CDR1 and CDR2 are MGHRA and YSYEKL. Trimming removed 0 bases at V and 0 bases at J, with 9 bases between. CDR3 bases: TGCGCCAGCAGCCAAGATAACGGGATCTCTGGAAACACCATATATTTT. The encoded protein is CASSQDNGISGNTIYF.

The J gene is TRBJ2-2, the V gene TRBV27; 13 bases are shared with TRBD2. The CDR3 is made up of 21 amino acids. Per germline, CDR1 MNHEY and CDR2 SMNVEV (reference sequence). The V and J ends lost 6 bases and 5 bases, in that order; junction bases with no gene match: 21. The CDR3 bases are TGTGCCAGCAGATCCACCACCACTAGCGGGGGGGCCTCTGGACTAACCGGGGAGCTGTTTTTT. It yields the protein CASRSTTTSGGASGLTGELFF.

The rearrangement uses TRBV7-9 and TRBJ1-2; TRBD1 is a possible D gene (6 bases). Looked up from germline, CDR1 is SEHNR and CDR2 is FQNEAQ (reference sequence). V lost 5 bases to trimming and J lost 8 bases, with 18 bases between them. The CDR3 length is 14 residues. CDR3 amino acids: CASSPGRGGEGYTF. DNA for the CDR3: TGTGCCAGCAGCCCCGGGCGGGGGGGCGAAGGCTACACCTTC.

This rearrangement joins TRBV19 to TRBJ1-1; the D is unclear. Germline V lookup: CDR1 LNHDA, CDR2 SQIVND (reference sequence). The CDR3 extends over 12 amino acids. V lost 4 bases, J lost 7 bases, and 10 bases lay in between. The CDR3 reads CASSTIGLEAFF. CDR3 DNA sequence: TGTGCCAGTAGTACTATAGGGCTTGAAGCTTTCTTT.

The chain has TRBV10-3 and TRBJ1-1, with D unclear. The CDR3 is 13 residues long. V dropped 7 bases and J dropped 2 bases, with 11 bases sitting between them. The germline V gene encodes CDR1 ENHRY and CDR2 SYGVKD. Written as DNA, the CDR3 is TGTGCCATCACTTTGGACGGAAACACTGAAGCTTTCTTT. Translation: CAITLDGNTEAFF.

The table lists this clone with a count of one. The rearrangement joins TRBV5-6 to TRBJ1-1; maybe TRBD1 (5 bases). Trimming shortened V by 2 bases and J by 0 bases, and 8 bases separated the two germline ends. This CDR3 comprises 14 residues. Germline CDR1 is SGHDT and CDR2 is YYEEEE. This CDR3 reads CASSLGEMNTEAFF. The CDR3 nucleotides are TGTGCCAGCAGCTTAGGGGAGATGAACACTGAAGCTTTCTTT. The complete variable domain, with remaining parts taken from reference TRBV5-6 and TRBJ1-1, reads DAGVTQSPTHLIKTRGQQVTLRCSPKSGHDTVSWYQQALGQGPQFIFQYYEEEERQRGNFPDRFSGHQFPNYSSELNVNALLLGDSALYLCASSLGEMNTEAFFGQGTRLTVV.

About this clone: Its ends do not fully match the called genes, so a read error is possible. The chain uses TRBV5-8 and TRBJ1-2, with TRBD1 matching over 10 bases. The germline gives CDR1 SGHTS, CDR2 YDEGEE. The CDR3 runs to 14 residues. The CDR3 sequence is CASSDPGTGVLGAF. In DNA form, the CDR3 reads TGTGCCAGCAGCGATCCCGGGACAGGGGTCCTCGGTGCCTTC.

The V gene is TRBV6-5, the J gene TRBJ2-7; perhaps TRBD2 as D (6 bases). The CDR3 consists of 16 residues. V lost 0 bases to trimming and J lost 3 bases, with 15 bases between them. Germline CDR1 reads MNHEY; CDR2 reads SVGAGI. The CDR3 DNA follows: TGTGCCAGCAGTTACTCCCCGGGAGCAGGCTTCTACGAGCAGTACTTC. Translating it yields CASSYSPGAGFYEQYF.

The J gene is TRBJ1-4, the V gene TRBV7-8; weak D call: TRBD1 (5 bases). The germline CDR1 and CDR2 sequences are SGHVS and FQNEAQ. Trimming cost V 5 bases and J 4 bases, with 14 bases left between them. The CDR3 is 15 amino acids. The CDR3 reads CASSQRQSYNEKLFF. The CDR3 nucleotides are TGTGCCAGCAGCCAACGACAGTCCTATAATGAAAAACTGTTTTTT.

There are a few counts of this clone. The V gene is TRBV7-2, the J gene TRBJ2-7; possible D gene TRBD2, 7 bases. Looked up from germline, CDR1 is SGHTA and CDR2 is FQGNSA. The CDR3 is 15 residues long. The germline V and J ends were trimmed by 2 bases and 4 bases, with 15 bases remaining between them. The CDR3 loop is CASSLHWGGSYEQYF. The CDR3 bases are TGTGCCAGCAGCTTACATTGGGGGGGCAGTTACGAGCAGTACTTC.